This TCR beta chain appears in the sequencing data of a study of breast tumors, draining lymph nodes, adjacent tissues. Breast cancer patients provided tissue from their axillary draining lymph nodes. TCRdb itself ran the multiplex PCR reads through MiXCR, one entry per CDR3 protein. The sample consists of 100,000 or so distinct CDR3 sequences, over 20% of them appearing once. In regard to this clonotype: A much more abundant neighbour one base away suggests this may be a read error.

The clonotype comes from a female donor with breast cancer. Some clones in this sample may be carry-over from other donors' samples. Sequencing used axillary lymph node tissue.

CDR3 DNA: TGTGCCAGCAAGGGACGGTACGAGCAGTACTTC. Amino acid sequence: CASKGRYEQYF. The rearrangement links TRBV6-1 to TRBJ2-7; D is perhaps TRBD1 or TRBD2 (5 bases each). CDR3 size: 11 residues. Trimming left V 7 bases short and J 4 bases short, with 8 bases between. Germline CDR1 MNHNS, CDR2 SASEGT.